This T cell receptor beta chain was found in a study of beta chain features in type 1 diabetes. Study results and limitations: Type 1 diabetes patients had moderately but significantly shorter TCRB CDR3s in all four CD4+ subsets. The influence of HLA type on TCRB rearrangement stayed undetermined.

On this clone: The antigen is undetermined.

CDR3 length equals 13 residues. Trimming removed 6 bases at V and 6 bases at J, with 14 bases between. From germline, CDR1 is MNHEY and CDR2 SMNVEV (reference sequence). cDNA synthesis used the whole RNA isolate, giving expressed TCRB sequences. Produced via immunoSEQ multiplex PCR; TCRdb's table is partial and in-frame only. There are 600,000 to 700,000 clones in the sample; 10% to 15% occur only once, and less than 0.025% lies in the top ten. V usage is TRBV27 and J usage is TRBJ1-2; no reliable D call. Sample: naive CD4+ T cells from blood. This TCR was recovered from a man between 18 and 29 years old with type 1 diabetes. The CDR3 nucleotides are TGTGCCAGCAGCCCCCGTGGAGGGCATGGCTACACCTTC. Its protein is CASSPRGGHGYTF.